A selection of T cell receptor beta chains follows, all from one sample in a study of early T cells in non-severe SARS-CoV-2 infection. One entry per CDR3 protein results from TCRdb running MiXCR on the 5' RACE reads. This table holds 70,000 to 90,000 distinct CDR3 sequences, around 16% found once. What was sequenced was whole blood. Receptor source: an adult who was a healthcare worker with PCR-confirmed SARS-CoV-2 infection or an uninfected control (not recorded which). Both conserved end residues are part of each CDR3. A D gene is named only where the DNA matches it firmly. Size values are once, few and many counts, or a class for expanded clones, and some rows have none.

abundance	v_gene	d_gene	j_gene	CDR3aa	CDR3nt
few	TRBV24-1	TRBD1	TRBJ2-7	CATSDPGTGGEQYF	TGTGCCACCAGTGATCCCGGGACAGGGGGCGAGCAGTACTTC
-	TRBV20-1	-	TRBJ1-5	CSAKSQGGNQPQHF	TGCAGTGCAAAGTCTCAGGGTGGGAATCAGCCCCAGCATTTT
-	TRBV27	-	TRBJ2-7	CASSLSKLNEQYF	TGTGCCAGCAGTTTATCGAAGCTAAACGAGCAGTACTTC
-	TRBV7-9	-	TRBJ2-1	CASSLNLGREQFF	TGTGCCAGCAGCTTAAACTTAGGTCGGGAGCAGTTCTTC
few	TRBV6-1	TRBD1	TRBJ2-4	CASSEPNRGEENIQYF	TGTGCCAGCAGTGAACCTAACAGGGGGGAGGAAAACATTCAGTACTTC
-	TRBV11-1	TRBD1	TRBJ1-6	CASSRQGNSPLHF	TGTGCCAGCAGTCGACAGGGTAATTCACCCCTCCACTTT
-	TRBV5-1	TRBD1	TRBJ2-5	CASSLAGTEETQYF	TGCGCCAGCAGCTTGGCCGGGACAGAAGAGACCCAGTACTTC
many	TRBV19	TRBD1	TRBJ2-5	CASSIMFSGTAYQETQYF	TGTGCCAGTAGTATTATGTTCTCTGGGACAGCATACCAAGAGACCCAGTACTTC
many	TRBV5-6	-	TRBJ2-1	CASSLGLGNEQFF	TGTGCCAGCAGCTTGGGGTTGGGCAATGAGCAGTTCTTC
-	TRBV5-1	-	TRBJ2-7	CASSLTSSYEQYF	TGCGCCAGCAGCTTGACCAGCTCCTACGAGCAGTACTTC
-	TRBV20-1	TRBD1	TRBJ2-2	CSAYGTGRIGELFF	TGCAGTGCTTACGGGACAGGGAGAATCGGGGAGCTGTTTTTT
few	TRBV7-3	-	TRBJ2-3	CASSLFPGGGTDTQYF	TGTGCCAGCAGCTTATTCCCTGGCGGGGGCACAGATACGCAGTATTTT
many	TRBV20-1	-	TRBJ2-7	CSATLGSRGAYEQYF	TGCAGTGCCACCCTGGGGTCGAGGGGGGCCTACGAGCAGTACTTC
few	TRBV14	-	TRBJ2-4	CASSQDLRGILYF	TGTGCCAGCAGCCAAGATCTACGGGGTATACTGTACTTC
few	TRBV7-2	TRBD2	TRBJ2-3	CASRPIAGGLPDTQYF	TGTGCCAGCAGACCCATAGCGGGAGGGCTCCCAGATACGCAGTATTTT
-	TRBV11-2	-	TRBJ2-3	CASSLDQVRRDTQYF	TGTGCCAGCAGCTTAGATCAAGTCCGAAGAGATACGCAGTATTTT
-	TRBV20-1	-	TRBJ1-4	CSANPMKQGLEEKLFF	TGCAGTGCGAATCCAATGAAACAGGGCCTTGAAGAAAAACTGTTTTTT
-	TRBV12-3/TRBV12-4	TRBD2	TRBJ2-5	CASSLETSGVQETQYF	TGTGCCAGCAGTTTAGAAACTAGCGGGGTCCAGGAGACCCAGTACTTC
few	TRBV7-2	TRBD2	TRBJ2-7	CASSLAPSGAYEQYF	TGTGCCAGCAGCTTAGCGCCTAGCGGTGCCTACGAGCAGTACTTC
-	TRBV7-9	TRBD1	TRBJ1-1	CASRRGGENTEAFF	TGTGCCAGCAGAAGAGGGGGCGAGAACACTGAAGCTTTCTTT
-	TRBV18	TRBD1	TRBJ2-7	CASSPPAGGYEQYF	TGTGCCAGCTCACCACCGGCAGGGGGCTACGAGCAGTACTTC
-	TRBV14	TRBD1	TRBJ2-7	CASSLPGTAPYEQYF	TGTGCCAGCAGCCTACCCGGGACAGCTCCCTACGAGCAGTACTTC
many	TRBV7-2	-	TRBJ2-1	CASSFYGWAGEQFF	TGTGCCAGCAGCTTCTACGGATGGGCGGGTGAGCAGTTCTTC
few	TRBV19	TRBD1	TRBJ1-5	CASSPHRGQSNQPQHF	TGTGCCAGTAGTCCCCACCGGGGACAGTCTAATCAGCCCCAGCATTTT
few	TRBV10-2	-	TRBJ1-5	CASSEGMNNQPQHF	TGCGCCAGCAGTGAGGGGATGAACAATCAGCCCCAGCATTTT
few	TRBV11-2	-	TRBJ2-2	CASSPLAVNTGELFF	TGTGCCAGCAGCCCACTAGCAGTTAACACCGGGGAGCTGTTTTTT
-	TRBV6-5	-	TRBJ2-3	CASRAGQVTTDTQYF	TGTGCCAGCAGAGCCGGGCAGGTCACCACAGATACGCAGTATTTT
-	TRBV12-3/TRBV12-4	-	TRBJ2-2	CASSTYRAGELFF	TGTGCCAGCAGTACATACAGGGCCGGGGAGCTGTTTTTT
few	TRBV7-7	-	TRBJ2-7	CASSPLAGLSYEQYF	TGTGCTAGCAGCCCCCTGGCAGGACTCTCCTACGAGCAGTACTTC
-	TRBV4-1	-	TRBJ2-5	CASSQEGSGVGETQYF	TGCGCCAGCAGCCAAGAAGGATCCGGGGTTGGTGAGACCCAGTACTTC
-	TRBV2	-	TRBJ2-3	CASSPQGRDTQYF	TGTGCCAGCAGCCCACAGGGCCGGGATACGCAGTATTTT
many	TRBV7-9	-	TRBJ1-1	CASSASSEAFF	TGTGCCAGCAGCGCTTCAAGTGAAGCTTTCTTT
many	TRBV29-1	-	TRBJ2-2	CSVETRQRFMNTGELFF	TGCAGCGTTGAAACCCGACAGAGGTTTATGAACACCGGGGAGCTGTTTTTT
-	TRBV6-5	TRBD1	TRBJ1-4	CASSVDRGREKLFF	TGTGCCAGCAGTGTGGACAGGGGTCGAGAAAAACTGTTTTTT
few	TRBV6-2/TRBV6-3	-	TRBJ1-6	CASSSPDGSPLHF	TGTGCCAGCAGCTCCCCGGATGGCTCACCCCTCCACTTT
-	TRBV5-1	TRBD2	TRBJ2-3	CASSLGGTSGGDTQYF	TGCGCCAGCAGCTTGGGAGGGACTAGCGGGGGAGATACGCAGTATTTT
few	TRBV27	-	TRBJ1-2	CASSLTGGSYGYTF	TGTGCCAGCAGTTTGACAGGTGGCTCCTATGGCTACACCTTC
-	TRBV5-1	-	TRBJ1-3	CASSAAGSRYGNTIYF	TGCGCCAGCAGCGCCGCGGGGAGTCGTTACGGAAACACCATATATTTT
few	TRBV4-3	TRBD2	TRBJ2-7	CASSPGTSVYEQYF	TGCGCCAGCAGCCCCGGGACTAGCGTCTACGAGCAGTACTTC
-	TRBV28	TRBD1	TRBJ2-3	CAATGGQGDSDTQYF	TGTGCCGCGACTGGGGGACAGGGGGATTCGGATACGCAGTATTTT
few	TRBV2	-	TRBJ1-3	CASTLGAGNTIYF	TGTGCAAGCACGTTAGGGGCCGGAAACACCATATATTTT
many	TRBV28	TRBD2	TRBJ2-5	CASSLLAGDQETQYF	TGTGCCAGCAGTTTACTAGCGGGGGACCAAGAGACCCAGTACTTC
-	TRBV29-1	-	TRBJ1-1	CSVRDSNTEAFF	TGCAGCGTTCGTGACAGCAACACTGAAGCTTTCTTT
-	TRBV24-1	TRBD2	TRBJ2-3	CFPSGIAGVTDTQYF	TGTTTCCCATCGGGAATAGCGGGAGTCACAGATACGCAGTATTTT
many	TRBV29-1	-	TRBJ1-4	CSVWTAEGLFF	TGCAGCGTATGGACAGCCGAGGGACTGTTTTTT
few	TRBV20-1	-	TRBJ1-4	CSARDYALGEKLFF	TGCAGTGCTAGAGATTACGCGCTCGGGGAAAAACTGTTTTTT
-	TRBV4-2	TRBD1	TRBJ1-4	CASSQDGPGGMWANEKLFF	TGTGCCAGCAGCCAAGATGGCCCAGGGGGCATGTGGGCTAATGAAAAACTGTTTTTT
once	TRBV9	-	TRBJ2-3	CASRGSTDTQYF	TGTGCCAGCCGCGGGAGCACAGATACGCAGTATTTT
few	TRBV5-8	-	TRBJ1-2	CASSSSGSYGYTF	TGTGCCAGCAGCTCATCTGGGAGCTATGGCTACACCTTC
many	TRBV27	-	TRBJ1-5	CASSPAGNQPQHF	TGTGCCAGCAGTCCCGCTGGCAATCAGCCCCAGCATTTT
-	TRBV5-6	-	TRBJ1-4	CASSYITGTTNEKLFF	TGTGCCAGCAGCTACATCACAGGAACAACTAATGAAAAACTGTTTTTT
-	TRBV6-5	TRBD2	TRBJ2-7	CASSYRGVVGYEQYF	TGTGCCAGCAGTTACCGGGGGGTTGTAGGCTACGAGCAGTACTTC
few	TRBV7-8	TRBD1	TRBJ1-2	CASSLAGDRTNYGYTF	TGTGCCAGCAGCTTAGCGGGGGACAGAACTAACTATGGCTACACCTTC
few	TRBV27	-	TRBJ2-5	CASMGLDETQYF	TGTGCCAGCATGGGCCTCGACGAGACCCAGTACTTC
-	TRBV12-3/TRBV12-4	-	TRBJ2-1	CATWGFPYNEQFF	TGTGCCACCTGGGGTTTTCCCTACAATGAGCAGTTCTTC
many	TRBV20-1	-	TRBJ2-5	CSAPVGLAKGTQYF	TGCAGTGCGCCGGTTGGCCTCGCTAAAGGGACCCAGTACTTC
many	TRBV20-1	TRBD2	TRBJ2-7	CSATSLAGGLGEQYF	TGCAGTGCCACAAGCCTAGCGGGGGGGCTCGGGGAGCAGTACTTC